The 8 T cell receptor beta chains presented below share a single source sample, sequenced in a study of CDR3 diversity in severe acne. One entry per CDR3 protein, called by TCRdb with MiXCR from the PCR reads. The profile shows more than 80,000 distinct CDR3 sequences, 45% to 55% of them singletons. The sample was blood. The receptors were gathered from a male donor with severe acne vulgaris.

The rearrangement links TRBV19 to TRBJ2-1; D unclear. TRBJ2-3 explains the end of the DNA better; the J call may be wrong. Per the germline V gene, CDR1 is LNHDA and CDR2 is SQIVND (reference sequence). The CDR3 extends over 16 amino acids. The DNA for the CDR3 is TGTGCCACTCGTACCGGGCCGTCGAGCTCCTACACTGAGCAGTATTTT. Its protein product is CATRTGPSSSYTEQYF.

This clonotype has just a few counts. The chain is built from TRBV11-2 and TRBJ1-1; 11 bases are shared with TRBD1. The V gene end was trimmed by 2 bases and the J gene end by 1 base; junction bases not matched to a gene: 6. The germline V gene has CDR1 SGHAT and CDR2 FQNNGV. CDR3 length equals 17 residues. The DNA for the CDR3 is TGTGCCAGCAGCTTATGGACAGGGGGCTTGAAGAACACTGAAGCTTTCTTT. It specifies CASSLWTGGLKNTEAFF.

This clonotype was seen a handful of times. The gene calls are TRBV24-1 and TRBJ2-7; 7 bases are shared with TRBD2. The V gene end was trimmed by 9 bases and the J gene end by 5 bases; junction bases not matched to a gene: 9. Germline CDR1 reads KGHDR; CDR2 reads SFDVKD. There are 13 residues in the CDR3. CDR3 protein: CATSFAGVNEQYF. DNA for the CDR3: TGTGCCACCTCTTTCGCGGGAGTCAACGAGCAGTACTTC.

The chain combines TRBV7-7 with TRBJ2-7, with a weak D call TRBD1 (5 bases). Germline V gene data show CDR1 as SSHAT and CDR2 as FNYEAQ (reference sequence). There are 14 residues in the CDR3. V lost 5 bases and J lost 0, with 11 bases in between. The CDR3 DNA sequence: TGTGCCAGCAGCGTTGGCAGGGACTCCTACGAGCAGTACTTC. It specifies CASSVGRDSYEQYF.

In its sample, this clonotype is medium-sized. The rearrangement links TRBV5-6 to TRBJ2-3; tentatively, D is TRBD2 (5 bases). Trimming pared 4 bases from V and 7 bases from J, leaving 16 bases between. Germline V lookup: CDR1 SGHDT, CDR2 YYEEEE. This CDR3 is 14 amino acids long. This CDR3 is CASSPGVDGNTQYF. The CDR3 region has the DNA TGTGCCAGCAGCCCTGGAGTGGACGGGAATACGCAGTATTTT.

This CDR3 is CASSFLVSYEQYF. The CDR3, as DNA: TGTGCCAGCAGCTTTTTAGTATCCTACGAGCAGTACTTC. The rearrangement joins TRBV7-9 to TRBJ2-7; D call uncertain. Germline V lookup: CDR1 SEHNR, CDR2 FQNEAQ (reference sequence). The V gene lost 3 bases and the J gene lost 1 base, with 7 bases spanning the gap. This CDR3 has 13 residues.

This chain joins TRBV7-8 and TRBJ2-3, with D possibly matching TRBD2 (5 bases). The CDR3 runs 15 residues. Per germline, CDR1 SGHVS and CDR2 FQNEAQ. Trimming removed 1 base at V and 11 bases at J, with 19 bases between. Here the CDR3 reads CASSLGALGKGVQYF. In nucleotides, the CDR3 is TGTGCCAGCAGCTTAGGGGCCCTCGGGAAGGGAGTGCAGTATTTT.

The chain couples TRBV20-1 to TRBJ2-3, with D possibly TRBD2 on 5 matching bases. Trimming removed 5 bases from V and 2 bases from J, with 11 bases in between. Germline V lookup: CDR1 DFQATT, CDR2 SNEGSKA (reference sequence). CDR3 length equals 13 residues. CDR3 residues: CSALEEFTDTQYF. The DNA for the CDR3 is TGCAGTGCTTTGGAGGAATTCACAGATACGCAGTATTTT.